Shown below are 2 T cell receptor beta chains from a single sample sequenced in a study of control samples from healthy donors and cancer patients. Using immunoSEQ multiplex PCR, the repertoire was profiled, and TCRdb retains in-frame clones only, with some absent. In the table there are tens of thousands of clones, 91% of which are singletons. The sample taken for sequencing was PBMCs. Receptors were obtained from a man aged 50 or older with lung cancer.

In the case of this clone: Other DNA sequences in this sample translate to the same CDR3. The CDR3 loop reads CASSLGQGQETQYF. CDR3 DNA sequence: TGCGCCAGCAGCCTAGGACAGGGCCAAGAGACCCAGTACTTC. V is TRBV5-1 and J is TRBJ2-5; TRBD1 aligns across 8 bases. Germline trimming cut 4 bases from V and 1 base from J; bases unmatched to any gene: 3. The CDR3 runs 14 residues. Germline-derived CDR1 and CDR2 are SGHRS and YFSETQ.

The chain links TRBV6-4 to TRBJ1-1; the D is unclear. The CDR3 loop spans 13 amino acids. V gave up 6 bases and J gave up 3 bases, with 11 bases separating them. Germline CDR1 reads MRHNA; CDR2 reads SNTAGT. CDR3: CASSLQRDTEAFF. The CDR3 bases are TGTGCCAGCAGCTTACAGAGGGACACTGAAGCTTTCTTT.